The next 31 T cell receptor beta chains were all read from a single sample in a study of CD8 T cells in ankylosing spondylitis. Broader study findings: Seemingly distinctive of ankylosing spondylitis blood was a TCR beta motif formed by eight highly homologous variants.

TCRdb reprocessed the 5' RACE reads via MiXCR and lists one record per CDR3 protein. The sample holds roughly 350,000 distinct CDR3 sequences, 7% to 9% seen once. Their antigen targets remain unknown. The sample consisted of blood, either unsorted or a sorted T cell fraction (not recorded which). These receptors originate from a male donor with ankylosing spondylitis.

This clonotype was counted a few times. CDR3: CATASALSTDTQYF. The CDR3 nucleotides read TGTGCCACGGCCAGCGCGCTTAGCACAGATACGCAGTATTTT. The genes are TRBV7-2 and TRBJ2-3; the D is unclear. CDR3 length: 14 residues. Germline CDR1 SGHTA, CDR2 FQGNSA. The V end was cut by 10 bases, the J end by 0 bases, with 14 bases between.

This clonotype was observed at least ten times. The chain has TRBV28 and TRBJ1-6, with 8 bases fitting TRBD1. The CDR3 consists of 13 residues. Germline assignment: CDR1 MDHEN and CDR2 SYDVKM. V lost 7 bases, J lost 16 bases, and 12 bases stayed unmatched. As DNA, the CDR3 is TGTGCCAGCACCTCCCCGGACAGGGTATCTCTCCACTTT. Amino acids: CASTSPDRVSLHF. The entire variable domain, with the rest obtained from reference TRBV28 and TRBJ1-6, is as follows: DVKVTQSSRYLVKRTGEKVFLECVQDMDHENMFWYRQDPGLGLRLIYFSYDVKMKEKGDIPEGYSVSREKKERFSLILESASTNQTSMYLCASTSPDRVSLHFGNGTRLTVT.

This clonotype was detected only a few times. CDR3 loop: CASSPTSPGGHNEQFF. CDR3 nucleotide sequence: TGTGCCAGCTCACCAACGAGCCCGGGAGGCCACAATGAGCAGTTCTTC. V is TRBV18 and J is TRBJ2-1; 7 nucleotides line up with TRBD2. Trimming cost V 2 bases and J 5 bases; bases outside gene matches: 9. Germline V gene data show CDR1 as KGHSH and CDR2 as LQKENI. There are 16 residues in the CDR3. Variable domain in full (rest from reference TRBV18 and TRBJ2-1): NAGVMQNPRHLVRRRGQEARLRCSPMKGHSHVYWYRQLPEEGLKFMVYLQKENIIDESGMPKERFSAEFPKEGPSILRIQQVVRGDSAAYFCASSPTSPGGHNEQFFGPGTRLTVL.

There are a few counts of this clonotype. This sequence joins TRBV18 and TRBJ2-7; TRBD1 aligns across 7 bases. CDR3 length: 14 residues. Trimming took 3 bases from V and 5 from J; bases not matched to a gene: 7. From germline, CDR1 is KGHSH and CDR2 LQKENI. This CDR3 reads CASSPGQNIHEQYF. For the CDR3, the DNA is TGTGCCAGCTCACCGGGACAGAACATCCACGAGCAGTACTTC.

The chain links TRBV28 to TRBJ2-7; D call uncertain. Germline CDR1 reads MDHEN; CDR2 reads SYDVKM. Trimming pared 1 base from V and 1 base from J, leaving 8 bases between. This CDR3 spans 14 amino acids. The CDR3 is CASSLSSPSYEQYF. The DNA of the CDR3 is TGTGCCAGCAGTTTATCCTCCCCATCCTACGAGCAGTACTTC.

The table lists this clonotype with many counts. The CDR3 loop reads CSARDAYEQYF. The CDR3 bases are TGCAGTGCTAGAGATGCTTACGAGCAGTACTTC. V is TRBV20-1 and J is TRBJ2-7; no clear D gene. Trimming cost V 0 bases and J 4 bases, with 4 bases left between them. This CDR3 has 11 amino acids. Germline V gene lookup returns CDR1 DFQATT and CDR2 SNEGSKA (reference sequence).

The V gene is TRBV20-1, the J gene TRBJ2-7, with a possible D match to TRBD1 (6 bases). The CDR3 loop spans 12 amino acids. The V end was cut by 3 bases, the J end by 5 bases, with 11 bases between. Germline V CDR1 and CDR2: DFQATT, SNEGSKA (reference sequence). CDR3 sequence (DNA): TGCAGTGCTAGCCAACAGGGCCACGAGCAGTACTTC. It specifies CSASQQGHEQYF.

At least ten counts were recorded for this clonotype. The rearrangement links TRBV5-1 to TRBJ2-3, with 7 nucleotides matching TRBD2. The CDR3 spans 14 residues. The germline gives CDR1 SGHRS, CDR2 YFSETQ. V lost 5 bases to trimming and J lost 0 bases; unmatched junction nucleotides: 3. The CDR3 here is CASRSGTSTDTQYF. As DNA, the CDR3 is TGCGCCAGCAGGAGCGGGACTAGCACAGATACGCAGTATTTT.

The rearrangement joins TRBV7-2 to TRBJ1-2; D remains ambiguous. Germline V gene lookup returns CDR1 SGHTA and CDR2 FQGNSA. The CDR3 contains 12 residues. The V gene lost 2 bases and the J gene lost 5 bases, with 6 bases spanning the gap. The CDR3 coding sequence is TGTGCCAGCAGCTTATTAGAGTATGGCTACACCTTC. Protein sequence: CASSLLEYGYTF. Drawing the rest from reference TRBV7-2 and TRBJ1-2, the complete variable domain is GAGVSQSPSNKVTEKGKDVELRCDPISGHTALYWYRQSLGQGLEFLIYFQGNSAPDKSGLPSDRFSAERTGGSVSTLTIQRTQQEDSAVYLCASSLLEYGYTFGSGTRLTVV.

In its sample, this clonotype was seen a few times. V gene TRBV4-2 combines with J gene TRBJ1-5; possible D gene TRBD1, 5 bases. The CDR3 sequence is 19 residues long. Germline V gene data show CDR1 as LGHNA and CDR2 as YNFKEQ. Trimming left V 0 bases short and J 3 bases short, with 21 bases between. The CDR3 loop is CASSQDIPRTPGDNQPQHF. The CDR3 DNA reads as TGTGCCAGCAGCCAAGATATTCCCCGGACACCTGGGGACAATCAGCCCCAGCATTTT.

CDR3 amino acids: CASSRQVPSSYNEQFF. The CDR3, as DNA: TGTGCCAGCAGTCGACAGGTCCCCAGCTCCTACAATGAGCAGTTCTTC. This chain joins TRBV6-1 and TRBJ2-1; TRBD1 might be the D (6 bases). CDR1 and CDR2 from the germline V gene are MNHNS and SASEGT. CDR3 length equals 16 residues. Trimming cost V 5 bases and J 0 bases, with 14 bases left between them.

This sequence joins TRBV19 and TRBJ2-7, with TRBD1 matching over 8 bases. The CDR3 consists of 15 residues. CDR1 and CDR2 from the germline V gene are LNHDA and SQIVND (reference sequence). V shed 0 bases, J shed 5 bases, and the junction held 6 bases outside the gene matches. The CDR3 loop is CASSIEYGQGDEQYF. In DNA form, the CDR3 reads TGTGCCAGTAGTATAGAGTACGGACAGGGTGACGAGCAGTACTTC. The full variable domain, rest sourced from reference TRBV19 and TRBJ2-7, is DGGITQSPKYLFRKEGQNVTLSCEQNLNHDAMYWYRQDPGQGLRLIYYSQIVNDFQKGDIAEGYSVSREKKESFPLTVTSAQKNPTAFYLCASSIEYGQGDEQYFGPGTRLTVT.

There are many counts of this clonotype. The rearrangement links TRBV20-1 to TRBJ2-4; D call uncertain. The CDR3 totals 17 residues. Looked up from germline, CDR1 is DFQATT and CDR2 is SNEGSKA (reference sequence). Deletions cut 1 base from V and 1 base from J, with 17 bases between. This CDR3 reads CSARGLSTGRAKNIQYF. CDR3 bases: TGCAGTGCTAGAGGGTTGTCGACTGGACGGGCCAAAAACATTCAGTACTTC.

This clonotype was picked up many times. J is TRBJ1-1 and V is TRBV20-1; 10 nucleotides align to TRBD1. J was trimmed by 5 bases and V by 4 bases; bases with no gene match: 7. From germline, CDR1 is DFQATT and CDR2 SNEGSKA (reference sequence). CDR3 length: 14 amino acids. CDR3 nucleotide sequence: TGCAGTGCTACCGGGACAGGGGAATTTACTGAAGCTTTCTTT. It codes for CSATGTGEFTEAFF.

This sequence joins TRBV28 and TRBJ1-2; possibly TRBD1 for D (5 bases). There are 12 residues in the CDR3. The V end lost 5 bases, the J end lost 8 bases, and 12 bases lay between the germline ends. The germline gives CDR1 MDHEN, CDR2 SYDVKM. This CDR3 reads CASSAGRGGYTF. The CDR3 nucleotides read TGTGCCAGCAGTGCTGGCCGGGGCGGCTACACCTTC.

In this sample, this clonotype turned up a few times. The chain joins TRBV6-5 to TRBJ1-5; D call uncertain. The CDR3 extends over 18 amino acids. V lost 0 bases to trimming and J lost 1 base, with 16 bases between them. The germline CDR1 and CDR2 sequences are MNHEY and SVGAGI. The DNA for the CDR3 is TGTGCCAGCAGTTACTCGATAGTCTTGGGGTGGAGCAATCAGCCCCAGCATTTT. This codes for CASSYSIVLGWSNQPQHF.

This chain connects TRBV11-3 to TRBJ2-7; a possible D gene is TRBD1 (5 bases). Germline V CDR1 and CDR2: SGHNT, YENEEA. V dropped 4 bases and J dropped 6 bases, with 13 bases sitting between them. CDR3 length equals 13 residues. The CDR3 reads CASSSTREGEQYF. The DNA for the CDR3 is TGTGCCAGCAGCTCAACCAGGGAAGGCGAGCAGTACTTC.

The rearrangement links TRBV29-1 to TRBJ1-3; 8 nucleotides align to TRBD1. CDR1 SQVTM and CDR2 ANQGSEA come from the germline V gene. V was clipped by 4 bases and J by 5 bases; unmatched bases: 4. The CDR3 contains 13 residues. The CDR3 spells CSVADRGRNTIYF. As DNA, the CDR3 is TGCAGCGTTGCCGACAGGGGTAGAAACACCATATATTTT.

Ten or more counts support this clonotype. The chain has TRBV6-1 and TRBJ2-4; D gene uncertain. Germline V CDR1 and CDR2: MNHNS, SASEGT. The CDR3 is 14 amino acids. V was trimmed by 6 bases and J by 4 bases, leaving 13 bases between them. CDR3: CASSKIGPKNIQYF. CDR3 DNA sequence: TGTGCCAGCAGCAAAATCGGACCTAAAAACATTCAGTACTTC.

This clonotype was seen ten or more times. The chain employs TRBV24-1 and TRBJ2-1; TRBD2 matches 8 bases. The V and J ends lost 8 bases and 8 bases, in that order; junction bases with no gene match: 16. CDR3 length: 16 residues. Germline CDR1 reads KGHDR; CDR2 reads SFDVKD. The CDR3 nucleotides are TGTGCCACCATGACTAGCGCCCGGAGGGGCAGGGATGAGCAGTTCTTC. This sequence encodes CATMTSARRGRDEQFF.

In this sample, this clonotype turned up a few times. The CDR3 coding sequence is TGTGCCAGCAGCTTTCGACTAGCGGGAGCGAGCGAGCAGTACTTC. Protein: CASSFRLAGASEQYF. The V call is TRBV4-2, the J call TRBJ2-7; TRBD2 agrees at 12 bases. The CDR3 length is 15 residues. The junction had 8 bases not matched to a gene; V was cut back by 5 bases and J by 6 bases. Looked up from germline, CDR1 is LGHNA and CDR2 is YNFKEQ.

With respect to this clonotype: An end of the junction differs from the germline gene, which may be a read error. V and J are TRBV30 and TRBJ2-1, with 8 bases that match TRBD1. The CDR3 spans 13 residues. From germline, CDR1 is GTSNPN and CDR2 SVGIG (reference sequence). CDR3 nucleotides: TGTGCGTGGACAGGGAGCTCCTACAATGAGCAGTTCTTC. It is translated as CAWTGSSYNEQFF.

In this sample, this clonotype turned up a few times. The J gene is TRBJ2-5, the V gene TRBV4-3, with 12 bases matching TRBD2. The CDR3 has 18 residues. Germline V gene lookup returns CDR1 LGHNA and CDR2 YSLEER. V dropped 0 bases and J dropped 2; count of bases not matched to a gene: 7. This chain's CDR3 is CASSQDSSGRAFQETQYF. Written as DNA, the CDR3 is TGCGCCAGCAGCCAAGATTCTAGCGGGAGGGCGTTTCAAGAGACCCAGTACTTC.

V gene TRBV27 combines with J gene TRBJ2-5; D assignment may be TRBD1 or TRBD2 (5 bases each). V was clipped by 3 bases and J by 2 bases, with 19 bases between them. Germline V gives CDR1 MNHEY, CDR2 SMNVEV (reference sequence). CDR3 size: 17 residues. The CDR3 region has the DNA TGTGCCAGCAGTTTGAGGCCGATTGAGGGGCAGCAAGAGACCCAGTACTTC. Translating gives CASSLRPIEGQQETQYF.

This clonotype was found a few times. The chain employs TRBV28 and TRBJ2-7, with 10 positions matching TRBD2. The V and J ends lost 4 bases and 3 bases, in that order; junction bases with no gene match: 9. The CDR3 contains 16 residues. Per germline, CDR1 MDHEN and CDR2 SYDVKM. CDR3 in DNA: TGTGCCAGCAGTTCGGGTCTAGCGGGAGTTTTCTACGAGCAGTACTTC. Encoded protein: CASSSGLAGVFYEQYF.

The gene calls are TRBV7-2 and TRBJ2-1; 12 positions agree with TRBD2. The CDR3 is 15 amino acids. The germline V gene encodes CDR1 SGHTA and CDR2 FQGNSA. J was trimmed by 8 bases and V by 7 bases; bases with no gene match: 9. CDR3 nucleotide sequence: TGTGCCAGCAACCAGCTAGCGGGAGGGCCTCATGAGCAGTTCTTC. This sequence encodes CASNQLAGGPHEQFF.

The chain combines TRBV27 with TRBJ1-4; tentative D call: TRBD1 (6 bases). The CDR3 runs 15 residues. The germline V and J ends were trimmed by 2 bases and 4 bases, with 11 bases remaining between them. Germline V lookup: CDR1 MNHEY, CDR2 SMNVEV (reference sequence). The CDR3 DNA follows: TGTGCCAGCAGTTTAAGTGTACAGGGTAATGAAAAACTGTTTTTT. It is translated as CASSLSVQGNEKLFF. Together with reference TRBV27 and TRBJ1-4, the CDR3 gives the full variable domain: EAQVTQNPRYLITVTGKKLTVTCSQNMNHEYMSWYRQDPGLGLRQIYYSMNVEVTDKGDVPEGYKVSRKEKRNFPLILESPSPNQTSLYFCASSLSVQGNEKLFFGSGTQLSVL.

In this sample, this clonotype turned up many times. The J gene is TRBJ2-7, the V gene TRBV29-1, with 7 bases lining up with TRBD2. The J segment lost 0 bases and the V segment lost 0 bases, leaving 11 bases of the junction unmatched. Germline V gene data show CDR1 as SQVTM and CDR2 as ANQGSEA. This CDR3 comprises 17 residues. The DNA for the CDR3 is TGCAGCGTTGAAGATTGGTCTCGCGGGGGAAGCTCCTACGAGCAGTACTTC. Its translation is CSVEDWSRGGSSYEQYF.

This clonotype was counted only a few times. The chain is built from TRBV7-8 and TRBJ1-5, with D unclear. V dropped 3 bases and J dropped 3 bases, with 3 bases sitting between them. The CDR3 consists of 12 residues. CDR1 is SGHVS and CDR2 is FQNEAQ in the germline V gene. CDR3 region: CASSFPNQPQHF. The CDR3 bases are TGTGCCAGCAGCTTCCCCAATCAGCCCCAGCATTTT.

This clonotype was observed many times. The genes are TRBV9 and TRBJ2-3, with D possibly TRBD2 on 6 matching bases. CDR1 is SGDLS, CDR2 YYNGEE, per germline. V was cut by 1 base and J by 1 base, with 10 bases left in between. The CDR3 runs 15 residues. CDR3 region: CASSVQASGTDTQYF. As DNA, the CDR3 is TGTGCCAGCAGCGTACAGGCTAGCGGCACAGATACGCAGTATTTT. Full variable domain (remainder filled in from reference TRBV9 and TRBJ2-3): DSGVTQTPKHLITATGQRVTLRCSPRSGDLSVYWYQQSLDQGLQFLIQYYNGEERAKGNILERFSAQQFPDLHSELNLSSLELGDSALYFCASSVQASGTDTQYFGPGTRLTVL.

This clonotype was seen repeatedly, ten times or more. This chain uses TRBV7-9 with TRBJ2-1; D is unresolved. V was shortened by 5 bases and J by 0 bases, with 8 bases between the two germline ends. CDR1 is SEHNR, CDR2 FQNEAQ, per germline (reference sequence). There are 14 residues in the CDR3. DNA of the CDR3: TGTGCCAGCAGCCCCTCGAGCTCCTACAATGAGCAGTTCTTC. This codes for CASSPSSSYNEQFF.